This T cell receptor (beta chain) was sequenced in a study of Tregs in tolerant kidney transplant recipients. Study-wide background: Recipient cells were told from donor cells by antibody staining. Findings of the study overall: No direct test of biological reproducibility was done here. Activated donor B cell expansion appeared to reveal the most relevant donor-specific TCRbeta repertoire. Findings come from small patient numbers and require larger validation.

The data were produced by immunoSEQ multiplex PCR, yet TCRdb's version contains in-frame clones alone and is incomplete. The sample lists tens of thousands of clones; over 65% were seen once. Concerning this clone itself: Its target is unknown.

Per germline, CDR1 MGHRA and CDR2 YSYEKL. V dropped 0 bases and J dropped 2 bases, with 11 bases sitting between them. The CDR3 extends over 15 amino acids. Sequenced: Tregs from blood cultured with allogeneic cells. The chain combines TRBV4-1 with TRBJ2-7; D may correspond to TRBD1 or TRBD2 (5 bases each). The sequence was collected from a human donor in good health. The CDR3 here is CASSQERGPAYEQYF. The CDR3, as DNA: TGCGCCAGCAGCCAAGAAAGGGGACCCGCCTACGAGCAGTACTTC.